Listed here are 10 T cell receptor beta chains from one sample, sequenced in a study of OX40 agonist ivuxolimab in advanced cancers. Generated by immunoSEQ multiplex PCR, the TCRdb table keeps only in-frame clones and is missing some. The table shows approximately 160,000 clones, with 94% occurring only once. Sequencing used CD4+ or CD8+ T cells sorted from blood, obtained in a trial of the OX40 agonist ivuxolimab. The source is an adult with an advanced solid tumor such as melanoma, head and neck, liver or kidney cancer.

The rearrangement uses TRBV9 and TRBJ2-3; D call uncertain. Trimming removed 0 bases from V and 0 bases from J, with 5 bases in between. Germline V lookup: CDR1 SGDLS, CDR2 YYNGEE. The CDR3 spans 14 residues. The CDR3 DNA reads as TGTGCCAGCAGCGTAGCCTGGAGCACAGATACGCAGTATTTT. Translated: CASSVAWSTDTQYF.

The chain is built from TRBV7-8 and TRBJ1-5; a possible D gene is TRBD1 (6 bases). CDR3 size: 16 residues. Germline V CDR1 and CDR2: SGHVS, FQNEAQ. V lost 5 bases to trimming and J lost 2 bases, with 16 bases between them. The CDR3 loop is CASSQTGSGGNQPQHF. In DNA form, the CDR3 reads TGTGCCAGCAGCCAGACAGGAAGTGGGGGCAATCAGCCCCAGCATTTT.

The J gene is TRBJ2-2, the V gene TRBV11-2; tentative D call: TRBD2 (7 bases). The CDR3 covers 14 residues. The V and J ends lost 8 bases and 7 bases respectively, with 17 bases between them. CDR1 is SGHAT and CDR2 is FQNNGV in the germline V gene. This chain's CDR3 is CASLKGGKGGELFF. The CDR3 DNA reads TGTGCCAGCCTTAAGGGGGGGAAAGGCGGGGAGCTGTTTTTT. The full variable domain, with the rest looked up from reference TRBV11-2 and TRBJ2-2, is EAGVAQSPRYKIIEKRQSVAFWCNPISGHATLYWYQQILGQGPKLLIQFQNNGVVDDSQLPKDRFSAERLKGVDSTLKIQPAKLEDSAVYLCASLKGGKGGELFFGEGSRLTVL.

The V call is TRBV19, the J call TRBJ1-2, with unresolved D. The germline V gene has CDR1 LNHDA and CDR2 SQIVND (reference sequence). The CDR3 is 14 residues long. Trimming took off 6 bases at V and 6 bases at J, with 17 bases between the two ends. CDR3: CASSLTAGSDGYTF. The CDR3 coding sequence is TGTGCCAGTAGCCTTACCGCGGGGTCGGATGGCTACACCTTC.

The CDR3 sequence is CASSLSLTEAFF. DNA of the CDR3: TGTGCCAGCAGCTTGAGCCTAACTGAAGCTTTCTTT. The chain recombines TRBV7-9 with TRBJ1-1; D remains ambiguous. V lost 3 bases to trimming and J lost 5 bases, with 7 bases between them. The CDR3 covers 12 residues. Germline CDR1 reads SEHNR; CDR2 reads FQNEAQ (reference sequence).

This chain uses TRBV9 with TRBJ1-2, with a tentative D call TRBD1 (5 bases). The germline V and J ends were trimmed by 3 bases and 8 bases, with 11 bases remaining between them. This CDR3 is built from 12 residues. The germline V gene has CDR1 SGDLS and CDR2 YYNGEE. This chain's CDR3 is CASSAEGQGYTF. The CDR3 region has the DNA TGTGCCAGCAGCGCGGAGGGGCAAGGCTACACCTTC.

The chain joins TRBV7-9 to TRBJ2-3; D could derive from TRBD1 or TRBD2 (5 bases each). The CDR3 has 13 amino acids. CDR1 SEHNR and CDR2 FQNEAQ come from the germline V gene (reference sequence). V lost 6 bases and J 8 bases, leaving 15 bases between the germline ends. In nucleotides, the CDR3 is TGTGCCAGCAGGACCCACGGGACGGCTACGCAGTATTTT. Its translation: CASRTHGTATQYF.

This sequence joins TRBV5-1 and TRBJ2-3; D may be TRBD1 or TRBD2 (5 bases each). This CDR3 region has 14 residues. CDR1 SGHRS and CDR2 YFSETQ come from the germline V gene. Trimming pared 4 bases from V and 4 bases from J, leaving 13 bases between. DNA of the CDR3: TGCGCCAGCAGCCCCGGGGCTTTCTCAGATACGCAGTATTTT. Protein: CASSPGAFSDTQYF.

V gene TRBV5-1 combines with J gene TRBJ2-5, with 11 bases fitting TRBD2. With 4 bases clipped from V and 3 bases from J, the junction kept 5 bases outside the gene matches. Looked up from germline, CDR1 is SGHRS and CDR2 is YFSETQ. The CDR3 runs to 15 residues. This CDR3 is CASSPSGRREETQYF. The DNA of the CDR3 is TGCGCCAGCAGCCCTAGCGGGAGGAGGGAAGAGACCCAGTACTTC.

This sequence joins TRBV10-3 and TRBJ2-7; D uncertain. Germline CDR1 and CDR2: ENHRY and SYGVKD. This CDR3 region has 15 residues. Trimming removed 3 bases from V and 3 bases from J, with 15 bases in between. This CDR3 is CAISDPRFTYYEQYF. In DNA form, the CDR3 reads TGTGCCATCAGTGACCCGCGCTTCACCTACTACGAGCAGTACTTC.